The text below deals with one TCR beta chain. The sample comes from a study of CD8 T cells in Susac syndrome. RNA in amounts of about 0.5 to 1 ug was reverse transcribed with random hexamers. A multiplex approach, immunoSEQ multiplex PCR, amplified TCR beta CDR3 across 54 Vbeta and 13 Jbeta. TCRdb itself ran the immunoSEQ multiplex PCR reads through MiXCR, one entry per CDR3 protein. Altogether about 140,000 distinct CDR3 sequences are present, more than 85% being singletons, with the ten largest covering approximately 0.18%. The clonotype comes from a human donor with Susac syndrome. Sample: CD8+ T cells from PBMCs.

CDR3 residues: CASSWGGNQPQHF. As DNA, the CDR3 is TGTGCCAGCAGTTGGGGAGGCAATCAGCCCCAGCATTTT. V and J are TRBV27 and TRBJ1-5; D is ambiguous. This CDR3 has 13 residues. V lost 4 bases to trimming and J lost 2 bases, with 6 bases between them. Per germline, CDR1 MNHEY and CDR2 SMNVEV (reference sequence).